The source of this TCR beta chain is a study of tumour-infiltrating T cells in Burkitt lymphoma (TCRdb year 2020). About the study as a whole: The Burkitt lymphoma cohort included 82 patients and covered every epidemiological subtype of the disease. TCR repertoire data were correlated with clinical outcome; productive clonality predicted overall and progression-free survival, independent of established prognosticators including age at diagnosis. Broader findings and caveats from the paper: Several public clonotypes were found to be shared across numerous Burkitt lymphoma patients, which suggests a shared tumour neoantigen selection that is absent from diffuse large B-cell lymphoma.

This clone was picked up a small number of times. Its antigen specificity is not known. Base qualities are not provided; no much larger clone lies one nucleotide away. The protocol used for the library was the immunoSEQ multiplex PCR assay. TCRdb's version of the immuneACCESS table is confined to in-frame rearrangements and falls short of the full clone set. An unresolved V gene accounts for under half of the shortfall where checked; the remainder is of unknown origin. The sample table contains around 45,000 clones; only one count was recorded for about a third of them. Over 2.5% of the sample is taken by the ten largest. The CDR3 numbers 16 residues from cysteine through phenylalanine. Only CDR3 DNA is held: 48 bases, read in frame from base 1.

This receptor was taken from a human donor with Burkitt lymphoma. Recombination linked TRBV21-1 to TRBJ1-2. TRBV21-1 corresponds to a pseudogene. The source material was tumor tissue. Read as DNA, the sequence is TGTGCCAGCAGCAAATACAGCGGGACAGAGAGATCCGGCTACACCTTC. It codes for CASSKYSGTERSGYTF.